One and the same sample provided the 16 T cell receptor beta chains below, sequenced in a study of T cells after yellow fever vaccination. TCRdb called the 5' RACE reads again in MiXCR, with one record for every CDR3 protein. The sample holds around 73,000 distinct CDR3 sequences, approximately 7.5% seen once. Specimen: CD8+ T cells sorted from PBMCs, collected on the day of the yellow fever booster vaccination. The receptors shown here come from a man under 40 who received the YFV17D yellow fever vaccine.

This clonotype was detected ten times or more. CDR3 in DNA: TGTGCCAGCAGCTTCCCCTCAGGCGGGAGTTTGGGGACGGAGACCCAGTACTTC. Its translation: CASSFPSGGSLGTETQYF. The J gene is TRBJ2-5, the V gene TRBV9, with 7 bases identical to TRBD2. The junction had 20 bases not matched to a gene; V was cut back by 4 bases and J by 5 bases. Germline lookup yields CDR1 SGDLS and CDR2 YYNGEE. This CDR3 contains 18 residues.

The genes are TRBV14 and TRBJ1-1; 8 nucleotides align to TRBD1. Germline CDR1 reads SGHDN; CDR2 reads FVKESK. The CDR3 is made up of 14 amino acids. V gave up 3 bases and J gave up 9 bases; unmatched junction bases: 9. The CDR3 protein is CASSHITGGSQAFF. The CDR3 coding sequence is TGTGCCAGCAGCCATATCACAGGGGGATCACAAGCTTTCTTT.

The chain carries TRBV5-5 and TRBJ1-1; no clear D gene. V lost 0 bases and J lost 0, with 3 bases in between. The CDR3 totals 13 residues. The germline V gene encodes CDR1 SGHKS and CDR2 YYEKEE (reference sequence). CDR3 amino acids: CASSLELNTEAFF. DNA for the CDR3: TGTGCCAGCAGCTTGGAATTGAACACTGAAGCTTTCTTT.

This clonotype was counted only a few times. The chain links TRBV20-1 to TRBJ2-1; D remains ambiguous. CDR1 is DFQATT, CDR2 SNEGSKA, per germline (reference sequence). CDR3 length: 14 residues. V was trimmed by 1 base and J by 7 bases, leaving 14 bases between them. In DNA form, the CDR3 reads TGCAGTGCTAGAGTTATGGAGAGAAGGAATGAGCAGTTCTTC. Encoded protein: CSARVMERRNEQFF.

This clonotype was seen only once. One base away lies a much larger clone, so this may be a sequencing read error. The chain links TRBV11-2 to TRBJ2-2; D is unresolved. Germline V gene sequence: CDR1 SGHAT, CDR2 FQNNGV. The CDR3 consists of 13 residues. The V end was cut by 1 base, the J end by 8 bases, with 8 bases between. The CDR3 DNA reads as TGTGCCAGCAGCTTAGGGGGATGGGGGGAGCTGTTTTTT. Translated: CASSLGGWGELFF.

This clonotype was seen a handful of times. The V and J genes are TRBV20-1 and TRBJ2-3; TRBD2 aligns across 8 bases. The CDR3 covers 15 residues. The V segment lost 2 bases and the J segment 2 bases; nucleotides outside the gene matches: 6. Germline V lookup: CDR1 DFQATT, CDR2 SNEGSKA (reference sequence). CDR3 in amino acids: CSARYSGISTDTQYF. The CDR3 DNA sequence: TGCAGTGCTAGATATAGCGGGATTTCCACAGATACGCAGTATTTT.

This clonotype was observed at least ten times. The chain uses TRBV20-1 and TRBJ2-4; 7 bases are a match to TRBD1. V dropped 6 bases and J dropped 3; count of bases not matched to a gene: 20. CDR3 size: 18 residues. Per germline, CDR1 DFQATT and CDR2 SNEGSKA (reference sequence). The DNA of the CDR3 is TGCAGTGCGAAAGAGGGACAGTGGGGTGAGGGGAACAAAAACATTCAGTACTTC. Protein: CSAKEGQWGEGNKNIQYF.

This clonotype was counted ten times or more. V usage is TRBV20-1 and J usage is TRBJ2-1, with 10 bases aligning to TRBD2. With 6 bases clipped from V and 5 bases from J, the junction kept 10 bases outside the gene matches. Germline V CDR1 and CDR2: DFQATT, SNEGSKA (reference sequence). The CDR3 loop spans 15 amino acids. The chain's CDR3 is CSAYNLGTSDNEQFF. CDR3 DNA sequence: TGCAGTGCCTACAATTTGGGGACTAGCGACAATGAGCAGTTCTTC.

This clonotype came up many times. J is TRBJ2-1 and V is TRBV6-2 or TRBV6-3; D is unclear. This CDR3 contains 12 residues. With 2 bases removed from V and 7 bases from J, the gap between germline ends came to 6 bases. Germline CDR1 is MNHEY and CDR2 is SVGEGT. The CDR3 nucleotides are TGTGCCAGCAGTTACCCCGGAAATGAGCAGTTCTTC. Residues: CASSYPGNEQFF.

The chain recombines TRBV20-1 with TRBJ2-7; D uncertain. Looked up from germline, CDR1 is DFQATT and CDR2 is SNEGSKA (reference sequence). The CDR3 covers 13 residues. With 6 bases removed from V and 5 bases from J, the gap between germline ends came to 17 bases. Here the CDR3 DNA reads TGCAGTGCCTCGGAAGTGGCGAGCGACGAGCAGTACTTC. Amino acids: CSASEVASDEQYF.

This clonotype showed up just a few times. The CDR3 nucleotides read TGTGCCAGCAGCTCTGGAGCGACTGCCTCCTACGAGCAGTACTTC. Protein sequence: CASSSGATASYEQYF. This chain links TRBV5-8 with TRBJ2-7; D is unresolved. The CDR3 has 15 amino acids. Germline CDR1 is SGHTS and CDR2 is YDEGEE. V dropped 3 bases and J dropped 0 bases, with 13 bases sitting between them.

The chain couples TRBV19 to TRBJ2-5; the D gene is possibly TRBD2 (5 bases). Per the germline V gene, CDR1 is LNHDA and CDR2 is SQIVND (reference sequence). The CDR3 loop spans 13 amino acids. V was trimmed by 4 bases and J by 4 bases, leaving 10 bases between them. CDR3 DNA: TGTGCCAGTAGTAACGGACTGGCAGAGACCCAGTACTTC. Protein product: CASSNGLAETQYF.

This clonotype was observed at least ten times. V and J are TRBV12-3 or TRBV12-4 and TRBJ1-6; D may be TRBD1 (6 bases). Trimming took off 3 bases at V and 14 bases at J, with 14 bases between the two ends. This CDR3 contains 13 residues. The CDR3 nucleotides read TGTGCCAGCAGTTTGAGACAGGACGAGTCCCTCCACTTT. It is translated as CASSLRQDESLHF.

Only a few counts were recorded for this clonotype. The chain couples TRBV4-3 to TRBJ1-1; 8 positions match TRBD1. J was trimmed by 4 bases and V by 3 bases; bases with no gene match: 4. The CDR3 spans 14 residues. Per the germline V gene, CDR1 is LGHNA and CDR2 is YSLEER. Written as DNA, the CDR3 is TGCGCCAGCAGCCACATTGGACAGGGCACTGAAGCTTTCTTT. Protein: CASSHIGQGTEAFF.

This clonotype was seen only a few times. The chain links TRBV5-6 to TRBJ2-5; TRBD1 or TRBD2 may be the D gene (5 bases each). This CDR3 region has 14 residues. Trimming took 0 bases from V and 0 from J, leaving 6 bases between them. CDR1 SGHDT and CDR2 YYEEEE come from the germline V gene. The CDR3 bases are TGTGCCAGCAGCTTGGGGGGGAACCAAGAGACCCAGTACTTC. This translates into CASSLGGNQETQYF. Complete variable domain (other parts from reference TRBV5-6 and TRBJ2-5): DAGVTQSPTHLIKTRGQQVTLRCSPKSGHDTVSWYQQALGQGPQFIFQYYEEEERQRGNFPDRFSGHQFPNYSSELNVNALLLGDSALYLCASSLGGNQETQYFGPGTRLLVL.

This clonotype was counted at least ten times. The chain recombines TRBV20-1 with TRBJ1-5; tentatively, D is TRBD1 (5 bases). The CDR3 has 13 residues. The V gene lost 0 bases and the J gene lost 5 bases, with 8 bases spanning the gap. Germline V gives CDR1 DFQATT, CDR2 SNEGSKA (reference sequence). CDR3 bases: TGCAGTGCTAGAGATCCCAGGGATCAGCCCCAGCATTTT. Translating it yields CSARDPRDQPQHF.